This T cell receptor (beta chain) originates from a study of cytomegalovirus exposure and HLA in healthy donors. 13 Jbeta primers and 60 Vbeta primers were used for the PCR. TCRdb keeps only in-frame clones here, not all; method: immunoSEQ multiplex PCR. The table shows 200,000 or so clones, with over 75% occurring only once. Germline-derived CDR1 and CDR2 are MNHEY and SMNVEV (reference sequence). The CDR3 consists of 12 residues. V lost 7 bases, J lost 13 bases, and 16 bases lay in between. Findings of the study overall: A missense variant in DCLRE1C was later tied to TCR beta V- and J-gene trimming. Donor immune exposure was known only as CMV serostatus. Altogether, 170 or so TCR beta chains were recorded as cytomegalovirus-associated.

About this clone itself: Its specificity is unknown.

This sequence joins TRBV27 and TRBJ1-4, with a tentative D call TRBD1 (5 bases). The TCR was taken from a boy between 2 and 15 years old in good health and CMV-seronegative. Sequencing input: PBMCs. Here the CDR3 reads CASKTWGEVLFF. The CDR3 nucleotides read TGTGCCAGCAAAACATGGGGGGAAGTACTGTTTTTT.